Described below is a single TCR beta chain sequence and its context. V lost 5 bases and J 4 bases, leaving 16 bases between the germline ends. Germline V lookup: CDR1 SSHAT, CDR2 FNYEAQ (reference sequence). The CDR3 is made up of 15 amino acids. The data were produced by immunoSEQ multiplex PCR, yet TCRdb's version contains in-frame clones alone and is incomplete. The data contain around 270,000 clones, 70% to 90% of them singletons. The sample is drawn from a study of blood T cell repertoires in COVID-19. For the study at large: Samples came from the United States, Italy and Spain, spanning acute and convalescent COVID-19. T cells, B-cell-depleted T cells, or PBMCs provided the cDNA or gDNA that served as material.

The receptor comes from a man aged 30 to 45 with active or convalescent COVID-19. The chain combines TRBV7-7 with TRBJ2-3; perhaps TRBD2 as D (8 bases). The material sequenced was peripheral blood. As DNA, the CDR3 is TGTGCCAGCAGCCCGGGAGGGGGCCTACCAGATACGCAGTATTTT. It translates to CASSPGGGLPDTQYF.